The rows below give T cell receptor beta chains drawn from one sample of a study of a mutant IDH1 vaccine in newly diagnosed glioma. Sequencing used immunoSEQ multiplex PCR; TCRdb keeps in-frame clones, though not all of them. The data hold 20,000 or so clones, with approximately 84% observed a single time. Their specific antigens are unknown. The specimen comprised PBMCs, sampled from a glioma patient whose treatment included an IDH1 peptide vaccine. These receptors were collected from a man aged 35-49 years with glioma. Each CDR3 is given with its conserved first and last residue. The D gene is left open where the match is weak. Not every row has a clone size; where given, it reads once, few, many or a size class.

-,TRBJ2-3,TRBV27,-,TGTGCCAGCAGTTTAGTTCTGGGGGCCGGAGATACGCAGTATTTT,CASSLVLGAGDTQYF
-,TRBJ1-6,TRBV5-1,-,TGCGCCAGCAGCTCGAATAATTCACCCCTCCACTTT,CASSSNNSPLHF
-,TRBJ1-2,TRBV5-6,-,TGTGCCAGCAGTAGACAGAGACGTAACTATGGCTACACCTTC,CASSRQRRNYGYTF
-,TRBJ1-5,TRBV10-3,-,TGTGCCATCAGTGAATGGCAGAGCAATCAGCCCCAGCATTTT,CAISEWQSNQPQHF
-,TRBJ1-5,TRBV6-1,-,TGTGCCAGCAGAAGTGTGAATAGCAATCAGCCCCAGCATTTT,CASRSVNSNQPQHF
TRBD2,TRBJ2-1,TRBV19,-,TGTGCCAGGCTAGCGGGAGAGCCTTCTGAGCAGTTCTTC,CARLAGEPSEQFF
-,TRBJ1-4,TRBV10-3,-,TGTGCCATCAGTGAGAACCTTAGGGAAAAACTGTTTTTT,CAISENLREKLFF
-,TRBJ2-7,TRBV6-5,-,TGTGCCAGCAGTTACAGTCGACAGTCGGGGAACTACGAGCAGTACTTC,CASSYSRQSGNYEQYF
-,TRBJ1-5,TRBV28,-,TGTGCCAGCAGTTTAAGCCAGGAGAATCAGCCCCAGCATTTT,CASSLSQENQPQHF
-,TRBJ2-5,TRBV11-2,-,TGTGCCAGCAGCCGACACGGCTCTCAAGAGACCCAGTACTTC,CASSRHGSQETQYF
-,TRBJ1-2,TRBV7-9,-,TGTGCCAGCAGCGAGGATCTGTATGGCTACACCTTC,CASSEDLYGYTF
-,TRBJ2-1,TRBV18,once,TGTGCCAGCTCACCTCAGGGGGGGATGTACAATGAGCAGTTCTTC,CASSPQGGMYNEQFF
TRBD1,TRBJ2-7,TRBV6-1,-,TGTGCCAGCAGTGAAGCGGGACAGGACTACGAGCAGTACTTC,CASSEAGQDYEQYF
-,TRBJ1-5,TRBV19,-,TGTGCCAGTAGTCAGACCTATCAGCCCCAGCATTTT,CASSQTYQPQHF
-,TRBJ2-7,TRBV6-1,-,TGTGCCAGGGGCCGGGACGGCTCCTACGAGCAGTACTTC,CARGRDGSYEQYF
-,TRBJ2-2,TRBV7-6,-,TGTGCCAGCAGCTTACATGGGGAGCTGTTTTTT,CASSLHGELFF
-,TRBJ2-7,TRBV7-2,-,TGTGCCAGCAGCTCGGACCGCGCGGCCTACGAGCAGTACTTC,CASSSDRAAYEQYF
TRBD2,TRBJ2-2,TRBV19,once,TGTGCCAGTAGTATTAAGCGGGAGGGAACCGGGGAGCTGTTTTTT,CASSIKREGTGELFF
-,TRBJ2-1,TRBV5-1,-,TGCGCCAGCAGCTTGGGAGGGAAGTACAATGAGCAGTTCTTC,CASSLGGKYNEQFF
-,TRBJ2-7,TRBV6-1,-,TGTGCCAGCAGTGAACCCGGCTTCTCCTACGAGCAGTACTTC,CASSEPGFSYEQYF
-,TRBJ2-5,TRBV28,-,TGTGCCAGCAGTTTAGACAGGGAGGTGGAGACCCAGTACTTC,CASSLDREVETQYF
-,TRBJ2-2,TRBV5-1,-,TGCGCCAGCAGCCCCAGTTCAGCAGGCACCGGGGAGCTGTTTTTT,CASSPSSAGTGELFF
TRBD2,TRBJ2-7,TRBV7-9,-,TGTGCCAGTCACCCGGGCGGGAGCTCCTACGAGCAGTACTTC,CASHPGGSSYEQYF
-,TRBJ2-6,TRBV5-1,-,TGCGCCAGCAGCTTGGCCGACCACTCTGGGGCCAACGTCCTGACTTTC,CASSLADHSGANVLTF
TRBD1,TRBJ1-5,TRBV6-5,-,TGTGCCAGCAGTCGCCTAGACAGGGGGAATCAGCCCCAGCATTTT,CASSRLDRGNQPQHF
TRBD1,TRBJ1-1,TRBV7-9,-,TGTGCCAGCAGCCGACAGGGAGGGAACACTGAAGCTTTCTTT,CASSRQGGNTEAFF
-,TRBJ1-1,TRBV29-1,-,TGCAGCGTTGGGGTTTTGAACACTGAAGCTTTCTTT,CSVGVLNTEAFF
-,TRBJ2-5,TRBV14,-,TGTGCCAGCAGCCAAGAACTCCAGAGGTCAGGGACCCAGTACTTC,CASSQELQRSGTQYF
-,TRBJ1-2,TRBV5-6,-,TGTGCCAGCAGCTTGGCTGCACTCAAGAGGAATGGCTACACCTTC,CASSLAALKRNGYTF
-,TRBJ2-3,TRBV5-1,-,TGCGCCAGCAGTCGAGACATGGCTACGCAGTATTTT,CASSRDMATQYF
-,TRBJ1-5,TRBV18,-,TGTGCCAGCTCCGAGACAGTGAATAGCAATCAGCCCCAGCATTTT,CASSETVNSNQPQHF
-,TRBJ2-7,TRBV7-2,-,TGTGCCAGCAGCAAAACGGTAGGGGGTACGTACGAGCAGTACTTC,CASSKTVGGTYEQYF
TRBD2,TRBJ2-7,TRBV9,-,TGTGCCAGCAGCGGACCGGGACTAGCGGGAGGGAAGTACGAGCAGTACTTC,CASSGPGLAGGKYEQYF